One and the same sample provided the 2 T cell receptor beta chains below, sequenced in a study of blood T cell dynamics during melanoma immunotherapy. Using immunoSEQ multiplex PCR, the repertoire was profiled, and TCRdb retains in-frame clones only, with some absent. The table shows around 12,000 clones, with almost 85% occurring only once. Specified time point: week 3, after first cycle of checkpoint inhibitor. This sample comprised blood, obtained from a patient treated with checkpoint blockade. The receptors were gathered from a human donor with melanoma.

The table lists this clone with a count of one. The chain has TRBV29-1 and TRBJ2-1; 11 positions agree with TRBD2. The CDR3 runs to 17 residues. Per germline, CDR1 SQVTM and CDR2 ANQGSEA. V lost 0 bases, J lost 7 bases, and 11 bases stayed unmatched. CDR3 residues: CSVEDKLAGGPGNEQFF. The CDR3 bases are TGCAGCGTTGAAGATAAATTAGCGGGGGGGCCGGGAAATGAGCAGTTCTTC.

The gene calls are TRBV6-1 and TRBJ2-7; TRBD1 matches 7 bases. V was pared by 6 bases and J by 3 bases, with 5 bases of the junction left unmatched. The CDR3 sequence is 13 residues long. Germline V gives CDR1 MNHNS, CDR2 SASEGT. The CDR3 reads CASRPTGDYEQYF. For the CDR3, the DNA is TGTGCCAGCAGACCCACAGGGGACTACGAGCAGTACTTC.